A single sample is the source of the 8 T cell receptor beta chains below, sequenced in a study of blood T cell repertoires in COVID-19. Clones were sequenced by immunoSEQ multiplex PCR, and TCRdb holds only the in-frame ones, with some missing. The sample records about 160,000 clones, 80% to 90% being singletons. The material sequenced was peripheral blood. The receptors here all came from a woman aged 55-70 years with COVID-19, enrolled during active disease.

The chain has TRBV12-3 or TRBV12-4 and TRBJ2-3; D is ambiguous. The length of the CDR3 is 11 residues. Deletions cut 5 bases from V and 5 bases from J, with 5 bases between. The CDR3 reads CASSPEDTQYF. The CDR3 bases are TGTGCCAGCAGTCCAGAAGATACGCAGTATTTT.

The gene calls are TRBV4-1 and TRBJ1-2; perhaps TRBD1 as D (5 bases). The CDR3 totals 15 residues. V lost 4 bases, J lost 4 bases, and 16 bases lay in between. Germline V gives CDR1 MGHRA, CDR2 YSYEKL. This CDR3 reads CASSPPTGEAYGYTF. The CDR3 DNA reads TGCGCCAGCAGCCCGCCCACGGGGGAGGCCTATGGCTACACCTTC.

V usage is TRBV18 and J usage is TRBJ1-1; D gene uncertain. V shed 4 bases and J shed 1 base, with 10 bases lying between them. The V gene's germline CDR1 is KGHSH and CDR2 LQKENI. The CDR3 extends over 14 amino acids. CDR3 sequence (DNA): TGTGCCAGCTCACAGGGAGTTGAGAACACTGAAGCTTTCTTT. Translating gives CASSQGVENTEAFF.

This clone occurred a few times. This chain connects TRBV10-1 to TRBJ1-5, with 9 bases aligning to TRBD1. This CDR3 is built from 13 residues. The V gene end was trimmed by 6 bases and the J gene end by 7 bases; junction bases not matched to a gene: 4. The V gene's germline CDR1 is WNHNN and CDR2 SYGVQD (reference sequence). CDR3 in amino acids: CASRTGGGQPQHF. The CDR3 nucleotides read TGCGCCAGCAGGACAGGGGGGGGGCAGCCCCAGCATTTT.

This sequence joins TRBV30 and TRBJ2-5, with D perhaps TRBD2 (6 bases). The V gene's germline CDR1 is GTSNPN and CDR2 SVGIG (reference sequence). Trimming stripped 3 bases from V and 3 bases from J, with 11 bases between. The CDR3 length is 13 residues. The DNA for the CDR3 is TGTGCCTGGAGCGCCACGGGGGAAGAGACCCAGTACTTC. This codes for CAWSATGEETQYF.

The chain combines TRBV7-8 with TRBJ1-3; the match to TRBD1 covers 7 bases. From germline, CDR1 is SGHVS and CDR2 FQNEAQ. V trimming: 4 bases; J trimming: 12 bases; junction bases outside the gene matches: 9. The CDR3 runs 13 residues. In DNA form, the CDR3 reads TGTGCCAGCAGCTCCCGAGAGGGGGCAGGCATATATTTT. Translation gives CASSSREGAGIYF.

The chain employs TRBV4-1 and TRBJ1-5; 9 nucleotides match TRBD1. Germline assignment: CDR1 MGHRA and CDR2 YSYEKL. V trimming: 1 base; J trimming: 5 bases; junction bases outside the gene matches: 3. The length of the CDR3 is 15 residues. CDR3 nucleotides: TGCGCCAGCAGCCAAGGCGACAGGGGGTATCAGCCCCAGCATTTT. Its protein is CASSQGDRGYQPQHF.

This clone was counted a few times. The chain has TRBV6-6 and TRBJ1-2; no reliable D call. This CDR3 spans 14 amino acids. Looked up from germline, CDR1 is MNHNY and CDR2 is SVGAGI (reference sequence). Between the trimmed V and J ends, which lost 4 bases and 4 bases, there was a span of 13 bases. The CDR3 here is CASSSPGLGYGYTF. CDR3 in DNA: TGTGCCAGCAGTTCTCCTGGGCTGGGCTATGGCTACACCTTC.